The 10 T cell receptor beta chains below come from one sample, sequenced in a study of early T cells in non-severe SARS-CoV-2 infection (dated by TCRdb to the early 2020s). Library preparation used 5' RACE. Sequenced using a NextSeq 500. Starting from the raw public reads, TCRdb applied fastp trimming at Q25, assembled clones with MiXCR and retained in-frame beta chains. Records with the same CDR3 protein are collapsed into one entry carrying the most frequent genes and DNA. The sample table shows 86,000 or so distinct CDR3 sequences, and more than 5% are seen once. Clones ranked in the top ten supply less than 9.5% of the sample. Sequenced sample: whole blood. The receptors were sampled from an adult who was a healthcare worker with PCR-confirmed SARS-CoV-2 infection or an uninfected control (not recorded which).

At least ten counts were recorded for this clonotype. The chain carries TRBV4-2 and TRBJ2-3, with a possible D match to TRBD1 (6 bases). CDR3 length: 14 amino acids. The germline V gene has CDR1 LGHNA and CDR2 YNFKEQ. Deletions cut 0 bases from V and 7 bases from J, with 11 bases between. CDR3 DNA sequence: TGTGCCAGCAGCCAAGATGTCCAGGGGCATACGCAGTATTTT. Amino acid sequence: CASSQDVQGHTQYF.

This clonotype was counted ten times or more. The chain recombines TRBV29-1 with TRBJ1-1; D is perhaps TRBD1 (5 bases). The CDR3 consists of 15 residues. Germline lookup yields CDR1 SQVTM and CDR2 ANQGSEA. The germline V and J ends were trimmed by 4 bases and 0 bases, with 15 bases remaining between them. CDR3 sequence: CSVGNLQAMNTEAFF. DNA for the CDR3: TGCAGCGTTGGAAACCTACAGGCCATGAACACTGAAGCTTTCTTT.

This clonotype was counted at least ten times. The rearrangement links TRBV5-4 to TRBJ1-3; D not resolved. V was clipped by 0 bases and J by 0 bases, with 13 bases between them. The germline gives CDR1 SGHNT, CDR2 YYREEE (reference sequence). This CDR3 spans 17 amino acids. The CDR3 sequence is CASSLGAGTVSGNTIYF. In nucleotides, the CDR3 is TGTGCCAGCAGCTTGGGTGCGGGCACAGTCTCTGGAAACACCATATATTTT.

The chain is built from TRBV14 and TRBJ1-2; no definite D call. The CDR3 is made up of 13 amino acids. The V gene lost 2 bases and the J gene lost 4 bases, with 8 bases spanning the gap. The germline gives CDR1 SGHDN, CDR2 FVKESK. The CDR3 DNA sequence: TGTGCCAGCAGCCAAACACCGTCCTATGGCTACACCTTC. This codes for CASSQTPSYGYTF.

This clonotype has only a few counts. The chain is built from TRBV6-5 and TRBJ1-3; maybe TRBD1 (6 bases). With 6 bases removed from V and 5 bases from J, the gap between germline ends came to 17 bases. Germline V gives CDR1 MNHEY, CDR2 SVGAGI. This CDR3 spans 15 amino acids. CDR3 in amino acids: CASRKMDSGRNTIYF. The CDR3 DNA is TGTGCCAGCAGGAAGATGGACAGCGGGAGAAACACCATATATTTT.

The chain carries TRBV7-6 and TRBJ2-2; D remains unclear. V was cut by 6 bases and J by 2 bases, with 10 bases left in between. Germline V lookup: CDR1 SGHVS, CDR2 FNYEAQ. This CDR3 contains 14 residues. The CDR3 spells CASSFQFNTGELFF. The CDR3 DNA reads TGTGCCAGCAGTTTCCAGTTCAACACCGGGGAGCTGTTTTTT.

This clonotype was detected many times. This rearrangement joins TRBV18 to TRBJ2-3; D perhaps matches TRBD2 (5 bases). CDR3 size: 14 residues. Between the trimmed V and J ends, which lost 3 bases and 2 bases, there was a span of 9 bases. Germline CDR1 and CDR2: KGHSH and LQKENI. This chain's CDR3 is CASSPLRDTDTQYF. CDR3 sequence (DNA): TGTGCCAGCTCACCGTTGAGGGACACAGATACGCAGTATTTT. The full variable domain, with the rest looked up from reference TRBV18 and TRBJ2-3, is NAGVMQNPRHLVRRRGQEARLRCSPMKGHSHVYWYRQLPEEGLKFMVYLQKENIIDESGMPKERFSAEFPKEGPSILRIQQVVRGDSAAYFCASSPLRDTDTQYFGPGTRLTVL.

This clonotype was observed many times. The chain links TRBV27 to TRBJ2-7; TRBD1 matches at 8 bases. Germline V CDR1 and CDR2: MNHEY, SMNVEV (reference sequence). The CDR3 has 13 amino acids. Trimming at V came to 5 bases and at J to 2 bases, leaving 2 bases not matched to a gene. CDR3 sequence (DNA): TGTGCCAGCAGTCGACAGGGGACCTACGAGCAGTACTTC. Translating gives CASSRQGTYEQYF.

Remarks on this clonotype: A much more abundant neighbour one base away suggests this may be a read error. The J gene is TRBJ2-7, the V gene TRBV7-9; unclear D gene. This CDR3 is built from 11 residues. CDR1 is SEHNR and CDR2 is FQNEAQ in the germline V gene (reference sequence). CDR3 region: CAGSDNYEQYF. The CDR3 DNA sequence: TGTGCCGGCAGCGATAACTACGAGCAGTACTTC.

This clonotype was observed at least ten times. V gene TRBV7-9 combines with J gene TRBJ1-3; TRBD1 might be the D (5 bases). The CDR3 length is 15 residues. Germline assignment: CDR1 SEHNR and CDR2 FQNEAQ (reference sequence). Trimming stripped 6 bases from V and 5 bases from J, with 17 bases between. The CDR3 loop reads CASSPMGQARNTIYF. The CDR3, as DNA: TGTGCCAGCAGTCCCATGGGGCAGGCTCGAAACACCATATATTTT.